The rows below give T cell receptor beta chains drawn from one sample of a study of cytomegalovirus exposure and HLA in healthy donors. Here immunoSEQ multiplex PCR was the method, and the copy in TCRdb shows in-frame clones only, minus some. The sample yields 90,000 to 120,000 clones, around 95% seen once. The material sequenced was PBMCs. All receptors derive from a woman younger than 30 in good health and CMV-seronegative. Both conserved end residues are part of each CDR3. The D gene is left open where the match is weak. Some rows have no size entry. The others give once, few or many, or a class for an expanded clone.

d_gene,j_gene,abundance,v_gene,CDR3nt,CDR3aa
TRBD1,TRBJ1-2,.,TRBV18,TGTGCCAGCTCACCTATGTTGACAGGGCAGGGGGCATACTTC,CASSPMLTGQGAYF
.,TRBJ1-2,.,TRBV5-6,TGTGCCAGTGGGCCCGTGAACTATGGCTACACCTTC,CASGPVNYGYTF
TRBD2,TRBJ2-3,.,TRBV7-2,TGTGCCAGCAGCTGGACTAGCGGGGCCCCAGATACGCAGTATTTT,CASSWTSGAPDTQYF
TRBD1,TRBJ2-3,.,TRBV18,TGTGCCAGCTCACCGGGACAGGGTCCAGATACGCAGTATTTT,CASSPGQGPDTQYF
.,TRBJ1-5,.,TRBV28,TGTGCCAGCAGCCCAATCTGGGACACTCCCAATCAGCCCCAGCATTTT,CASSPIWDTPNQPQHF
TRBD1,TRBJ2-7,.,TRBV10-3,TGTGCCATCAGTGAGTCAACAGGGGGCCTATACGAGCAGTACTTC,CAISESTGGLYEQYF
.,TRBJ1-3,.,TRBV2,TGTGCCAGTACTTCATACTCTGGAAACACCATATATTTT,CASTSYSGNTIYF
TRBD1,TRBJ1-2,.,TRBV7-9,TGTGCCAGCACCCTAAGAGAGGGGGCGGCTGGCTACACCTTC,CASTLREGAAGYTF
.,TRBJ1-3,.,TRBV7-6,TGTGCCAGCAGCTCCCCTGACAGAGCTGGAAACACCATATATTTT,CASSSPDRAGNTIYF
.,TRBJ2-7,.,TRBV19,TGTGCCAGTAGTGTCAGGGGGAGGACCTACGAGCAGTACTTC,CASSVRGRTYEQYF
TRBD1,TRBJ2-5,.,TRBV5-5,TGTGCCAGCAGCTTGACCCTTGGACAGGGAAGAGAGACCCAGTACTTC,CASSLTLGQGRETQYF
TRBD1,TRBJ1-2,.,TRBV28,TGTGCCAGCAGTCCCCCGGGACAGTCTAAAGCTAACTATGGCTACACCTTC,CASSPPGQSKANYGYTF
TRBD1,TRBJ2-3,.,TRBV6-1,TGTGCCAGCAGTGACTGGGACAGGGGTGTAGACACAGATACGCAGTATTTT,CASSDWDRGVDTDTQYF
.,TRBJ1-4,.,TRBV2,TGTGCCAGCAGTTCCGACAGGCCTGGGAATGAAAAACTGTTTTTT,CASSSDRPGNEKLFF
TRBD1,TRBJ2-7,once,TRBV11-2,TGTGCCAGCAGCTTATCCGGGACAGGCCAAGGGGGAGAGCAGTACTTC,CASSLSGTGQGGEQYF
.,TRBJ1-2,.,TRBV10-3,TGTGCCATCAGTGAGTCGACTAGAGCGTTAGGGGCGAATGGCTACACCTTC,CAISESTRALGANGYTF
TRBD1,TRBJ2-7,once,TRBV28,TGTGCCAGCAGGCCACAGCTTTTCCGGACAGGCAAATACTCCTACGAGCAGTACTTC,CASRPQLFRTGKYSYEQYF
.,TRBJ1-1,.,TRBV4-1,TGCGCCAGCAGCTCCTACAGGATACAACCTATGAACACTGAAGCTTTCTTT,CASSSYRIQPMNTEAFF
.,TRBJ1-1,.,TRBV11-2,TGTGCCAGCAGCTTGCAGGTTACGAACACTGAAGCTTTCTTT,CASSLQVTNTEAFF
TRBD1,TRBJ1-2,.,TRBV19,TGTGCCAGTAGTGTCCACGACAGGGGACGTGGCTACACCTTC,CASSVHDRGRGYTF
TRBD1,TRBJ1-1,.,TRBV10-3,TGTGCCACAACGACAGGGGGGAACACTGAAGCTTTCTTT,CATTTGGNTEAFF
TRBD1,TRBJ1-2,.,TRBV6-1,TGTGCCAGCAGTGAAGGGCCCGACAGGGGTTATGGCTACACCTTC,CASSEGPDRGYGYTF
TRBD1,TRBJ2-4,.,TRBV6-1,TGTGCCAGCAGTGTGGGGACAGGCCTCGGAGGGGGGGCCAAAAACATTCAGTACTTC,CASSVGTGLGGGAKNIQYF
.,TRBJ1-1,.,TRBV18,TGTGCCAGCTCAAAACCAGGAGGTGAAGCTTTCTTT,CASSKPGGEAFF
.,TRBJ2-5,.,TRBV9,TGTGCCAGCAGCGTAGGAGGTACAGGGCGGTTTGAAGAGACCCAGTACTTC,CASSVGGTGRFEETQYF
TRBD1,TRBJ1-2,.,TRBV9,TGTGCCAGCAGGGGGACAGGGTTCTATGGCTACACCTTC,CASRGTGFYGYTF
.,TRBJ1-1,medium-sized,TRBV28,TGTGCCAGCGCTCCCACAGAGTTTGATTCATCTGAAGCTTTCTTT,CASAPTEFDSSEAFF
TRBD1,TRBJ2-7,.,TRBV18,TGTGCCAGCTCACCAGGGACAGGGGGGGTTTACGAGCAGTACTTC,CASSPGTGGVYEQYF
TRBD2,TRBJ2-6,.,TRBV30,TGTGCCTGGTACCTAGCGGGGGCTGGGGCCAACGTCCTGACTTTC,CAWYLAGAGANVLTF
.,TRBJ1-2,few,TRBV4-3,TGCGCCAGCAGCCAAGAACACTCAGGAGGTGGCTACACCTTC,CASSQEHSGGGYTF
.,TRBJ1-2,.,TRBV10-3,TGTGCCATCAGTGAGTCTGGGCAATTACTTTATGGCTACACCTTC,CAISESGQLLYGYTF
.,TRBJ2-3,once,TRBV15,TGTGCCACCAGCAGAGACCGGTGGTGGGATACGCAGTATTTT,CATSRDRWWDTQYF
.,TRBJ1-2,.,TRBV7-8,TGTGCCAGCAGCCCCCAGTCGGGGAACTATGGCTACACCTTC,CASSPQSGNYGYTF
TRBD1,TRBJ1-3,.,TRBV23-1,TGCGCCAGCAGTCAACCGGACAGGGGGCCTGGAAACACCATATATTTT,CASSQPDRGPGNTIYF
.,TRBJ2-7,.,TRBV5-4,TGTGCCAGCAGCCAACAGGGCTCCTACGAGCAGTACTTC,CASSQQGSYEQYF
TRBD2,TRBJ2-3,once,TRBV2,TGTGCCAGCAGTGAAGCGTTTCTAGCGGGGAGATTCACAGATACGCAGTATTTT,CASSEAFLAGRFTDTQYF
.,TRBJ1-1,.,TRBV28,TGTGCCAGCATCTCCCCAGGGTGGACTGAAGCTTTCTTT,CASISPGWTEAFF
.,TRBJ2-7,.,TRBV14,TGTGCCAGCAGCCAAGATGCAGGTACCTCCTACGAGCAGTACTTC,CASSQDAGTSYEQYF